Listed below are T cell receptor beta chains from one sample, sequenced in a study of OX40 agonist ivuxolimab in advanced cancers. Method: immunoSEQ multiplex PCR; TCRdb's copy keeps in-frame clones and lacks some. The table has 45,000 or so clones, 85% to 90% seen once. The material was CD4+ or CD8+ T cells sorted from blood, obtained in a trial of the OX40 agonist ivuxolimab. The receptors originated from an adult with an advanced solid tumor such as melanoma, head and neck, liver or kidney cancer. CDR3s include the opening cysteine and the closing phenylalanine or tryptophan. Fields, in order: D gene, V gene, clone size, J gene, CDR3 DNA, CDR3 protein. D genes are given only for firm matches. Where a row states a size, it is once, few, many or the class of an expanded clone; other rows omit it.

d_call: .
v_call: TRBV19
clone_size: .
j_call: TRBJ1-5
cdr3_nt: TGTGCCAGTAGTATGGGGGTGGGGAGCTATCAGCCCCAGCATTTT
cdr3_aa: CASSMGVGSYQPQHF

d_call: .
v_call: TRBV7-3
clone_size: .
j_call: TRBJ1-2
cdr3_nt: TGTGCCAGCAGCTTACTAAAAGGACAAAGGACTGGCTACACCTTC
cdr3_aa: CASSLLKGQRTGYTF

d_call: TRBD2
v_call: TRBV7-9
clone_size: .
j_call: TRBJ2-7
cdr3_nt: TGTGCCAGCACCCCCCCCGCTAGCGGAAATTACGAGCAGTACTTC
cdr3_aa: CASTPPASGNYEQYF

d_call: .
v_call: TRBV27
clone_size: .
j_call: TRBJ2-1
cdr3_nt: TGTGCCAGCAGTTTTTCGGCGGAGCTCAATGAGCAGTTCTTC
cdr3_aa: CASSFSAELNEQFF

d_call: .
v_call: TRBV29-1
clone_size: .
j_call: TRBJ2-5
cdr3_nt: TGCAGCGCATTACAAGAGACCCAGTACTTC
cdr3_aa: CSALQETQYF

d_call: TRBD1
v_call: TRBV11-3
clone_size: once
j_call: TRBJ2-2
cdr3_nt: TGTGCCAGCAGCTTAGGACAGGGTCGGGAGCTGTTTTTT
cdr3_aa: CASSLGQGRELFF

d_call: .
v_call: TRBV18
clone_size: .
j_call: TRBJ1-4
cdr3_nt: TGTGCCAGCTCACCGGACGGCGCGGTGAATAATGAAAAACTGTTTTTT
cdr3_aa: CASSPDGAVNNEKLFF

d_call: TRBD2
v_call: TRBV7-2
clone_size: .
j_call: TRBJ2-1
cdr3_nt: TGTGCCAGCAGCTCTCGAGGGACTAGCGTGGGGAATGAGCAGTTCTTC
cdr3_aa: CASSSRGTSVGNEQFF

d_call: .
v_call: TRBV6-1
clone_size: .
j_call: TRBJ2-5
cdr3_nt: TGTGCCAGCAGCCGGGACGGGGTAGGGGAGCAGTACTTC
cdr3_aa: CASSRDGVGEQYF

d_call: .
v_call: TRBV7-2
clone_size: once
j_call: TRBJ2-2
cdr3_nt: TGTGCCAGCAGCCGGGGGGACACTTTCACCGGGGAGCTGTTTTTT
cdr3_aa: CASSRGDTFTGELFF

d_call: .
v_call: TRBV19
clone_size: .
j_call: TRBJ2-7
cdr3_nt: TGTGCCAGTAGTATATCGACTACCAACTCCTACGAGCAGTACTTC
cdr3_aa: CASSISTTNSYEQYF

d_call: TRBD2
v_call: TRBV2
clone_size: .
j_call: TRBJ2-1
cdr3_nt: TGTGCCAGCATTCAAACTAGCGGACACAATGAGCAGTTCTTC
cdr3_aa: CASIQTSGHNEQFF

d_call: TRBD2
v_call: TRBV7-9
clone_size: .
j_call: TRBJ2-7
cdr3_nt: TGTGCCAGCAGTTTAGCGGGAGAATGGTACGAGCAGTACTTC
cdr3_aa: CASSLAGEWYEQYF

d_call: TRBD2
v_call: TRBV7-9
clone_size: .
j_call: TRBJ2-7
cdr3_nt: TGTGCCAGCAGCTTATTAGCGGGAGGGCACGAGCAGTACTTC
cdr3_aa: CASSLLAGGHEQYF

d_call: TRBD2
v_call: TRBV5-1
clone_size: .
j_call: TRBJ2-7
cdr3_nt: TGCGCCAGCAGCGCGACTAGCGGGACATACGAGCAGTACTTC
cdr3_aa: CASSATSGTYEQYF

d_call: .
v_call: TRBV5-4
clone_size: .
j_call: TRBJ1-4
cdr3_nt: TGTGCCAGTCCGGACTACAGGGCATTTGAAAAACTGTTTTTT
cdr3_aa: CASPDYRAFEKLFF

d_call: .
v_call: TRBV30
clone_size: .
j_call: TRBJ2-7
cdr3_nt: TGTGCCTGGAGACTAGGGGGACCTTACGAGCAGTACTTC
cdr3_aa: CAWRLGGPYEQYF

d_call: TRBD1
v_call: TRBV27
clone_size: once
j_call: TRBJ1-3
cdr3_nt: TGTGCCAGCAGGAGCCTCGGGACAGGGGATGTGAACACCATATATTTT
cdr3_aa: CASRSLGTGDVNTIYF

d_call: TRBD2
v_call: TRBV4-3
clone_size: .
j_call: TRBJ2-7
cdr3_nt: TGCGCCAGCAGCCCACGACTAGCGGGAGGGCCGGGGTACGAGCAGTACTTC
cdr3_aa: CASSPRLAGGPGYEQYF

d_call: TRBD2
v_call: TRBV28
clone_size: .
j_call: TRBJ2-3
cdr3_nt: TGTGCCAGCAGTTTAAGGGGACTAGCGGGGGGGGGCACAGATACGCAGTATTTT
cdr3_aa: CASSLRGLAGGGTDTQYF